These 9 T cell receptor beta chains share one sample of origin, sequenced in a study of breast tumors, draining lymph nodes, adjacent tissues. TCRdb reprocessed the multiplex PCR reads via MiXCR and lists one record per CDR3 protein. The data hold tens of thousands of distinct CDR3 sequences, with around 29% observed a single time. The lymph nodes were axillary draining lymph nodes from breast cancer patients. The source material was axillary lymph node tissue. The receptors derive from a female donor with breast cancer. Some clones in this sample may be carry-over from other donors' samples.

The chain is built from TRBV10-2 and TRBJ1-1; the D gene is possibly TRBD1 (5 bases). The V gene's germline CDR1 is WSHSY and CDR2 SAAADI. V lost 2 bases to trimming and J lost 9 bases, with 19 bases between them. CDR3 length equals 15 residues. The CDR3 region is CASSESSGMAPKAFF. CDR3 DNA: TGCGCCAGCAGTGAGAGTTCAGGGATGGCCCCCAAAGCTTTCTTT.

This clonotype occurred a few times. The chain couples TRBV6-5 to TRBJ2-1; possible D gene TRBD1, 5 bases. Germline V gene sequence: CDR1 MNHEY, CDR2 SVGAGI. This CDR3 is built from 15 residues. The V end lost 4 bases, the J end lost 3 bases, and 13 bases lay between the germline ends. CDR3 bases: TGTGCCAGCAGTTCATCCTCAGACAGCTACAATGAGCAGTTCTTC. Protein product: CASSSSSDSYNEQFF.

This clonotype was seen many times. The CDR3 nucleotides are TGTGCCAGCAGTTTGAGCGAGCTCTATGGCTACACCTTC. Translated, it gives CASSLSELYGYTF. This chain connects TRBV28 to TRBJ1-2; D gene uncertain. Trimming stripped 3 bases from V and 4 bases from J, with 9 bases between. Germline-derived CDR1 and CDR2 are MDHEN and SYDVKM. The CDR3 extends over 13 amino acids.

This clonotype has at least ten counts. The chain links TRBV6-2 or TRBV6-3 to TRBJ2-1; D possibly corresponds to TRBD2 (6 bases). The CDR3 has 13 amino acids. V was trimmed by 7 bases and J by 2 bases, leaving 9 bases between them. CDR1 and CDR2 from the germline V gene are MNHEY and SVGEGT. CDR3 sequence reads: CASNGGTYNEQFF. The CDR3 nucleotides are TGTGCCAGCAATGGCGGGACCTACAATGAGCAGTTCTTC.

This clonotype was picked up many times. The V gene is TRBV20-1, the J gene TRBJ2-1; 8 bases agree with TRBD1. Unmatched junction bases numbered 8, after V lost 0 bases and J lost 7 bases. The CDR3 contains 15 residues. Germline lookup yields CDR1 DFQATT and CDR2 SNEGSKA (reference sequence). CDR3 coding DNA: TGCAGTGCTAGAGAAAGGTTGGACAGGGAAAATGAGCAGTTCTTC. Protein: CSARERLDRENEQFF.

This clonotype was picked up many times. The V gene is TRBV5-8, the J gene TRBJ1-3, with 9 bases that match TRBD1. V trimming: 4 bases; J trimming: 4 bases; junction bases outside the gene matches: 6. The CDR3 is made up of 15 amino acids. Germline assignment: CDR1 SGHTS and CDR2 YDEGEE. The CDR3 region is CASSIGQGSGNTIYF. The CDR3 DNA sequence: TGTGCCAGCAGCATCGGACAGGGGAGCGGAAACACCATATATTTT.

This clonotype was seen ten or more times. The chain is built from TRBV5-1 and TRBJ2-7; a possible D gene is TRBD1 (6 bases). Germline V gives CDR1 SGHRS, CDR2 YFSETQ. The CDR3 has 11 residues. V gave up 5 bases and J gave up 7 bases, with 10 bases separating them. The CDR3 loop is CASRSGEEQYF. The CDR3 DNA sequence: TGCGCCAGCAGGTCAGGGGAGGAGCAGTACTTC.

This clonotype was found many times. The chain carries TRBV4-1 and TRBJ2-3, with D possibly TRBD1 on 5 matching bases. V dropped 2 bases and J dropped 1 base, with 22 bases sitting between them. CDR1 is MGHRA, CDR2 YSYEKL, per germline. The CDR3 contains 19 residues. The CDR3 protein is CASSQPGGFQGVGTDTQYF. CDR3 sequence (DNA): TGCGCCAGCAGCCAACCAGGTGGATTTCAAGGGGTCGGCACAGATACGCAGTATTTT.

This clonotype was picked up many times. This chain joins TRBV28 and TRBJ1-2; 8 nucleotides line up with TRBD1. CDR3 length equals 14 residues. Germline V gives CDR1 MDHEN, CDR2 SYDVKM. With V trimmed by 5 bases and J by 10 bases, 12 bases remained unmatched. In DNA form, the CDR3 reads TGTGCCAGCAGTGGCAGGGGGCAGGGGAGTCACTACACCTTC. The encoded protein is CASSGRGQGSHYTF.